This is a list of T cell receptor beta chains from one sample in a study of T cell repertoires in cytomegalovirus infection. MiXCR, applied by TCRdb to the reads, yields one record per CDR3 protein. Of approximately 200,000 distinct CDR3 sequences in the sample, over 20% were seen once. The sequenced sample consisted of CD8+ T cells from PBMCs. Receptors were obtained from a human donor in good health (CMV status not recorded). Some clones in this sample may be carry-over from other donors' samples. The CDR3 runs from the conserved cysteine through the conserved F or W. D genes are given only for firm matches. Size is stated for part of the rows, as once, few or many counts, or as a class when the clone is expanded.

d_call clone_size j_call v_call cdr3_aa cdr3_nt
TRBD2 few TRBJ2-1 TRBV12-3/TRBV12-4 CASRPGLAGGLDEQFF TGTGCCAGCAGACCGGGACTAGCGGGGGGGCTCGATGAGCAGTTCTTC
- few TRBJ1-2 TRBV29-1 CSVPSNYGYTF TGCAGCGTACCAAGTAACTATGGCTACACCTTC
TRBD2 many TRBJ2-1 TRBV12-3/TRBV12-4 CASSHWTSGYNEQFF TGTGCCAGCAGCCACTGGACTAGCGGATACAATGAGCAGTTCTTC
- - TRBJ2-7 TRBV5-1 CASSLGAGEAYEQYF TGCGCCAGCAGCTTGGGGGCAGGTGAGGCCTACGAGCAGTACTTC
TRBD1 few TRBJ2-1 TRBV27 CASSLNQGDSYNEQFF TGTGCCAGCAGTTTAAACCAGGGGGACTCCTACAATGAGCAGTTCTTC
- - TRBJ1-2 TRBV11-2 CASSGPGRGGYGYTF TGTGCCAGCAGCGGGCCCGGCAGGGGCGGTTATGGCTACACCTTC
TRBD2 - TRBJ2-1 TRBV14 CASSQLAGDEQFF TGTGCCAGCAGCCAATTGGCGGGGGATGAGCAGTTCTTC
TRBD1 - TRBJ2-1 TRBV5-6 CASRRTGSYNEQFF TGTGCCAGCAGAAGGACAGGGTCCTACAATGAGCAGTTCTTC
- few TRBJ2-7 TRBV4-2 CASSQDRDEQYF TGTGCCAGCAGCCAAGACAGGGACGAGCAGTACTTC
- many TRBJ1-1 TRBV5-6 CASSFVGGNTEAFF TGTGCCAGCAGCTTTGTTGGGGGGAACACTGAAGCTTTCTTT
- many TRBJ2-7 TRBV12-3/TRBV12-4 CASSLGLLYEQYF TGTGCCAGCAGTTTGGGTCTACTCTACGAGCAGTACTTC
- - TRBJ1-2 TRBV30 CAWSGVTAAHYGYTF TGTGCCTGGAGTGGCGTGACAGCCGCCCACTATGGCTACACCTTC
- - TRBJ2-7 TRBV29-1 CSVEFSEYEQYF TGCAGCGTTGAATTCTCAGAATACGAGCAGTACTTC
TRBD2 - TRBJ2-1 TRBV29-1 CSVGGSSGAINEQFF TGCAGCGTCGGGGGGTCTAGCGGGGCGATAAATGAGCAGTTCTTC
TRBD1 - TRBJ1-1 TRBV3-1 CASSQDGGTGGGVAFF TGTGCCAGCAGCCAAGATGGAGGGACAGGGGGCGGGGTAGCTTTCTTT
- - TRBJ1-1 TRBV12-3/TRBV12-4 CASTNLRGTEAFF TGTGCCAGCACCAACTTAAGGGGCACTGAAGCTTTCTTT
TRBD1 many TRBJ1-5 TRBV12-3/TRBV12-4 CASSEGGSNQPQHF TGTGCCAGCAGTGAAGGGGGCAGCAATCAGCCCCAGCATTTT
- - TRBJ1-2 TRBV28 CASSLSTGGNYGYTF TGTGCCAGCAGTTTATCTACGGGGGGCAACTATGGCTACACCTTC
- many TRBJ1-1 TRBV5-5 CASSLEPRRTEAFF TGTGCCAGCAGTTTGGAACCCCGAAGAACTGAAGCTTTCTTT
TRBD2 - TRBJ2-1 TRBV30 CAWSLGGGYNEQFF TGTGCCTGGAGCCTCGGCGGGGGCTACAATGAGCAGTTCTTC
- - TRBJ2-3 TRBV20-1 CSASGGGTFFDTQYF TGCAGTGCTAGCGGAGGGGGGACCTTCTTTGATACGCAGTATTTT
- few TRBJ2-2 TRBV19 CASLALTGELFF TGTGCCAGTCTAGCTCTCACCGGGGAGCTGTTTTTT
- - TRBJ1-1 TRBV7-9 CASSSTGMNTEAFF TGTGCCAGCAGTTCCACAGGGATGAACACTGAAGCTTTCTTT
TRBD1 - TRBJ1-2 TRBV7-9 CASSFPGQGGLSDGYTF TGTGCCAGCAGTTTCCCGGGACAGGGAGGATTGAGCGATGGCTACACCTTC
TRBD1 - TRBJ2-1 TRBV7-3 CASSLNPGQGIDEQFF TGTGCCAGCAGCTTAAATCCGGGACAGGGAATTGATGAGCAGTTCTTC
- few TRBJ2-7 TRBV7-9 CASSPWSSREQYF TGTGCCAGCAGCCCCTGGTCGAGTCGAGAGCAGTACTTC
TRBD1 few TRBJ2-2 TRBV28 CASSRTGGGELFF TGTGCCAGCAGTCGGACAGGTGGGGGGGAGCTGTTTTTT
TRBD2 - TRBJ2-1 TRBV6-8 CASRMIAGESYNEQFF TGTGCCAGCAGAATGATAGCGGGGGAGTCCTACAATGAGCAGTTCTTC
- few TRBJ1-1 TRBV20-1 CSARDLGWGDTEAFF TGCAGTGCTAGAGATCTGGGGTGGGGTGACACTGAAGCTTTCTTT
- few TRBJ2-7 TRBV10-3 CAITGQSYEQYF TGTGCCATCACAGGACAGAGCTACGAGCAGTACTTC
TRBD2 once TRBJ2-1 TRBV2 CASNPGAGPYNEQFF TGTGCCAGCAATCCGGGAGCGGGACCATACAATGAGCAGTTCTTC
- many TRBJ2-7 TRBV7-6 CASSGRLGDEQYF TGTGCCAGCAGCGGACGACTAGGAGACGAGCAGTACTTC
- - TRBJ1-2 TRBV28 CASSLMNREPYGYTF TGTGCCAGCAGTTTGATGAACAGGGAGCCCTATGGCTACACCTTC
TRBD1 - TRBJ1-4 TRBV7-2 CASSLVSRDRGRLGEKLFF TGTGCCAGCAGCTTAGTATCCCGGGACAGGGGGCGCCTAGGCGAAAAACTGTTTTTT
- once TRBJ2-1 TRBV20-1 CSARDKGWSAYNEQFF TGCAGTGCTAGAGATAAGGGATGGTCGGCCTACAATGAGCAGTTCTTC
- - TRBJ2-5 TRBV4-1 CASSPRQLQETQYF TGCGCCAGCAGCCCTAGACAGTTACAAGAGACCCAGTACTTC
TRBD1 many TRBJ2-7 TRBV27 CASSLTGGYYEQYF TGTGCCAGCAGTTTAACAGGGGGATACTACGAGCAGTACTTC
- few TRBJ1-2 TRBV29-1 CSVDFTEGGNYGYTF TGCAGCGTTGATTTTACCGAGGGAGGCAACTATGGCTACACCTTC
- - TRBJ2-5 TRBV12-3/TRBV12-4 CASSFLFQETQYF TGTGCCAGCAGTTTCCTATTTCAAGAGACCCAGTACTTC
- few TRBJ2-7 TRBV7-9 CASSLGNGGEQYF TGTGCCAGCAGCTTAGGTAACGGGGGTGAGCAGTACTTC
- - TRBJ2-1 TRBV27 CASSLLAPVNEQFF TGTGCCAGCAGTTTACTAGCACCCGTCAATGAGCAGTTCTTC
- - TRBJ1-5 TRBV28 CASSFLTPDQPQHF TGTGCCAGCAGTTTTTTGACTCCCGACCAGCCCCAGCATTTT
TRBD1 many TRBJ1-1 TRBV28 CASSLPGQGQTEAFF TGTGCCAGCAGCCTCCCGGGACAGGGTCAGACTGAAGCTTTCTTT
- few TRBJ1-2 TRBV12-5 CASGPGPTLGYTF TGTGCTAGTGGTCCCGGGCCAACCCTCGGCTACACCTTC
- few TRBJ1-2 TRBV2 CASTQWGLGYTF TGTGCCAGCACCCAATGGGGGCTCGGCTACACCTTC
- few TRBJ2-6 TRBV9 CASMRANVLTF TGTGCCAGCATGCGTGCCAACGTCCTGACTTTC
- few TRBJ2-7 TRBV9 CASGGSYEQYF TGTGCCAGTGGGGGATCCTACGAGCAGTACTTC
TRBD1 - TRBJ1-5 TRBV6-2/TRBV6-3 CASSYPRTGGNQPQHF TGTGCCAGCAGTTACCCGAGGACAGGGGGCAATCAGCCCCAGCATTTT